This is a list of T cell receptor beta chains from one sample in a study of cytomegalovirus exposure and HLA in healthy donors. Sequencing used immunoSEQ multiplex PCR; TCRdb keeps in-frame clones, though not all of them. Of around 170,000 clones in the sample, about 81% were seen once. The sequenced material came from PBMCs. These receptors all stem from a woman younger than 35 in good health and CMV-seronegative. Both conserved end residues are part of each CDR3. D genes are given only for firm matches. A clone size is listed for some rows: how often the clone was seen (once, few, many), or a class if it is expanded.

j_call v_call d_call clone_size cdr3_nt cdr3_aa
TRBJ2-7 TRBV5-6 TRBD2 . TGTGCCAGCAGCCTCTGGACTAGCTTCAACGAGCAGTACTTC CASSLWTSFNEQYF
TRBJ1-5 TRBV28 . . TGTGCCAGCAGTCTTGAGTATAGCAATCAGCCCCAGCATTTT CASSLEYSNQPQHF
TRBJ2-1 TRBV29-1 TRBD2 . TGCAGCGTTGGCGCTCAGGGAGGGTACAATGAGCAGTTCTTC CSVGAQGGYNEQFF
TRBJ2-7 TRBV6-5 . . TGTGCCAGCAGTTACTCGAAGGGGTCCCACGAGCAGTACTTC CASSYSKGSHEQYF
TRBJ1-1 TRBV2 . few TGTGCCAGCATCCTAGAAAGGGGCCGCGAGTTCTTT CASILERGREFF
TRBJ2-5 TRBV28 TRBD2 . TGTGCCAGCAGCTCTAGCGGGAGGCCCACGACCCAGTACTTC CASSSSGRPTTQYF
TRBJ2-7 TRBV7-2 . . TGTGCCAGCAGCTTAACCGGGGGATATTCCTACGAGCAGTACTTC CASSLTGGYSYEQYF
TRBJ2-1 TRBV6-5 . . TGTGCCAGCAACTCCGGACTAGAGCAGTTCTTC CASNSGLEQFF
TRBJ1-5 TRBV9 . . TGTGCCGAGGGGGAAGGGCAGCCCCAGCATTTT CAEGEGQPQHF
TRBJ2-3 TRBV5-8 . . TGTGCCAGCAGCTTGAAGGGGCTTAGCACAGATACGCAGTATTTT CASSLKGLSTDTQYF
TRBJ2-7 TRBV27 TRBD2 . TGTGCCAGCAGTTTACAGCGGGAGGGCCGGTACGAGCAGTACTTC CASSLQREGRYEQYF
TRBJ2-3 TRBV27 . . TGTGCCAGCAGTTGGAGGTCGAGGGCAGATACGCAGTATTTT CASSWRSRADTQYF
TRBJ2-7 TRBV20-1 TRBD1 . TGCAGTGCTAGAGCAGGGGGCGAGCAGTACTTC CSARAGGEQYF
TRBJ1-2 TRBV18 TRBD1 . TGTGCCAGCTCACCACGGGACAGGGAATATGGCTACACCTTC CASSPRDREYGYTF
TRBJ2-2 TRBV28 TRBD1 . TGTGCCAGCAGTTGGGGGACCGGGACAGGGGTTTGGACCGGGGAGCTGTTTTTT CASSWGTGTGVWTGELFF